In its sample, the clone carrying this TCR beta chain was seen a few times. Per the germline V gene, CDR1 is SGHDT and CDR2 is YYEEEE. The V and J ends lost 0 bases and 9 bases, in that order; junction bases with no gene match: 19. This CDR3 contains 19 residues. Via MiXCR, TCRdb re-called the 5' RACE reads, giving one row per CDR3 protein. The sample contains over 300,000 distinct CDR3 sequences, 20% to 25% of which appear only once. The data were taken from a study of T-cell memory formation after mild COVID-19. The wider study: Clusters were largely donor specific.

Sequencing input: PBMCs or a T cell subset sorted from them (not recorded which). The TCR originated in a man aged 18 to 30 who had mild COVID-19 (a few samples of this study predate the infection). Cell type and time point are not known. The V gene is TRBV5-6, the J gene TRBJ2-3; 10 nucleotides match TRBD2. CDR3 bases: TGTGCCAGCAGCTTGGTTCAGGGGGGAGCTAGCGGGGGAAGAGGCACGCAGTATTTT. Translating gives CASSLVQGGASGGRGTQYF.